The next 23 T cell receptor beta chains were all read from a single sample in a study of response to subunit inactivated influenza vaccine. Via MiXCR, TCRdb re-called the RT-PCR reads, giving one row per CDR3 protein. The sample has about 780,000 distinct CDR3 sequences, less than 20% seen once. Sequenced here: PBMCs from blood, sampled around 5 days after vaccination. The source is a man in his forties or fifties who received an inactivated influenza vaccine.

CDR3 bases: TGTGCCAGCAACAACGAGGGGGGGATTCAGCCCCAGCATTTT. Residues: CASNNEGGIQPQHF. The rearrangement uses TRBV12-3 or TRBV12-4 and TRBJ1-5, with a possible D match to TRBD1 (6 bases). Trimming took 7 bases from V and 6 from J, leaving 16 bases between them. The CDR3 length is 14 residues.

This clonotype was counted ten times or more. In DNA, the CDR3 is TGTGCCACCGGACAGGGCACAGATACGCAGTATTTT. Residues: CATGQGTDTQYF. The chain recombines TRBV6-5 with TRBJ2-3; 7 nucleotides match TRBD1. The CDR3 contains 12 residues. Unmatched junction bases numbered 2, after V lost 10 bases and J lost 1 base. In germline, CDR1 is MNHEY, CDR2 SVGAGI.

CDR3 coding DNA: TGTGCCAGCAGCTTAGCAGCGGGAGGACACAATGAGCAGTTCTTC. This sequence encodes CASSLAAGGHNEQFF. The chain recombines TRBV7-2 with TRBJ2-1; TRBD2 matches 9 bases. The germline V gene has CDR1 SGHTA and CDR2 FQGNSA. The CDR3 consists of 15 residues. The junction had 2 bases not matched to a gene; V was cut back by 0 bases and J by 5 bases.

This clonotype was recorded a few times. The V gene is TRBV5-1, the J gene TRBJ1-1; 7 nucleotides match TRBD1. V lost 4 bases to trimming and J lost 1 base; unmatched junction nucleotides: 4. There are 14 residues in the CDR3. Germline V gene sequence: CDR1 SGHRS, CDR2 YFSETQ. Here the CDR3 reads CASSPTGWNTEAFF. In nucleotides, the CDR3 is TGCGCCAGCAGCCCGACAGGGTGGAACACTGAAGCTTTCTTT.

Only a few counts were recorded for this clonotype. The V and J genes are TRBV4-3 and TRBJ2-7; perhaps D is TRBD1 or TRBD2 (5 bases each). Germline V lookup: CDR1 LGHNA, CDR2 YSLEER. V was clipped by 0 bases and J by 2 bases, with 17 bases between them. CDR3 size: 17 residues. As DNA, the CDR3 is TGCGCCAGCAGCCAAGAGTTTACGAGAGAGGGGACCTACGAGCAGTACTTC. Translation: CASSQEFTREGTYEQYF.

J is TRBJ2-2 and V is TRBV18, with D tentatively TRBD1 or TRBD2 (5 bases each). V was trimmed by 1 base and J by 7 bases, leaving 13 bases between them. Germline CDR1 and CDR2: KGHSH and LQKENI. CDR3 size: 15 residues. Here the CDR3 reads CASSPQHGAGGELFF. DNA for the CDR3: TGTGCCAGCTCACCACAGCACGGGGCCGGCGGGGAGCTGTTTTTT.

The rearrangement joins TRBV7-8 to TRBJ2-7; 9 bases line up with TRBD2. Looked up from germline, CDR1 is SGHVS and CDR2 is FQNEAQ. This CDR3 region has 15 residues. Germline trimming cut 3 bases from V and 3 bases from J; bases unmatched to any gene: 6. CDR3 region: CASSFQAGGLYEQYF. In DNA, the CDR3 is TGTGCCAGCAGCTTCCAAGCGGGAGGCCTCTACGAGCAGTACTTC. The entire variable domain, with the rest obtained from reference TRBV7-8 and TRBJ2-7, is as follows: GAGVSQSPRYKVAKRGQDVALRCDPISGHVSLFWYQQALGQGPEFLTYFQNEAQLDKSGLPSDRFFAERPEGSVSTLKIQRTQQEDSAVYLCASSFQAGGLYEQYFGPGTRLTVT.

This clonotype came up a few times. The chain has TRBV25-1 and TRBJ2-1; D gene unclear. Germline assignment: CDR1 MGHDK and CDR2 SYGVNS. Trimming removed 1 base from V and 10 bases from J, with 5 bases in between. The CDR3 sequence is 11 residues long. CDR3 sequence: CASSESWEQFF. The CDR3 bases are TGTGCCAGCAGTGAATCCTGGGAGCAGTTCTTC.

This clonotype was seen repeatedly, ten times or more. The J gene is TRBJ2-2, the V gene TRBV6-5; unclear D gene. V was clipped by 0 bases and J by 7 bases, with 9 bases between them. The CDR3 is made up of 14 amino acids. CDR1 is MNHEY and CDR2 is SVGAGI in the germline V gene. The CDR3 here is CASSYSNPIGELFF. CDR3 sequence (DNA): TGTGCCAGCAGTTACTCGAATCCAATCGGGGAGCTGTTTTTT.

V usage is TRBV10-3 and J usage is TRBJ2-3; D possibly corresponds to TRBD1 (6 bases). The CDR3 runs 15 residues. Germline loops: CDR1 ENHRY, CDR2 SYGVKD. Trimming cost V 6 bases and J 0 bases, with 13 bases left between them. CDR3 coding DNA: TGTGCCATCAGACGTGACAGGTCTAGCACAGATACGCAGTATTTT. Translation gives CAIRRDRSSTDTQYF.

The rearrangement joins TRBV5-6 to TRBJ1-2; 8 nucleotides align to TRBD1. The CDR3 totals 16 residues. V shed 3 bases, J shed 2 bases, and the junction held 9 bases outside the gene matches. CDR1 and CDR2 from the germline V gene are SGHDT and YYEEEE. The CDR3 sequence is CASSSTTRQGNYGYTF. CDR3 bases: TGTGCCAGCAGCTCGACAACCCGACAGGGGAACTATGGCTACACCTTC.

This clonotype was detected a few times. The chain carries TRBV28 and TRBJ2-3; D possibly corresponds to TRBD2 (6 bases). Germline V gene sequence: CDR1 MDHEN, CDR2 SYDVKM. Trimming stripped 5 bases from V and 10 bases from J, with 19 bases between. This CDR3 has 14 residues. The CDR3 spells CASSPLSLAGAQYF. CDR3 DNA sequence: TGTGCCAGCAGTCCCCTCTCACTAGCCGGTGCGCAGTATTTT.

This clonotype has a count of ten or more. V gene TRBV12-3 or TRBV12-4 combines with J gene TRBJ2-1; 10 nucleotides match TRBD2. The CDR3 is 15 amino acids. V gave up 7 bases and J gave up 7 bases; unmatched junction bases: 10. The CDR3 DNA reads as TGTGCCAGCAAGTCCAGCGGGGGGGCTTGGAATGAGCAGTTCTTC. This sequence encodes CASKSSGGAWNEQFF.

The chain links TRBV28 to TRBJ2-7, with D tentatively TRBD2 (5 bases). CDR1 MDHEN and CDR2 SYDVKM come from the germline V gene. V lost 8 bases and J lost 5, with 10 bases in between. The CDR3 spans 11 residues. This CDR3 reads CASGSLNEQYF. CDR3 coding DNA: TGTGCCAGCGGGAGTTTGAACGAGCAGTACTTC.

This clonotype turned up a few times. The V call is TRBV4-2, the J call TRBJ1-2; D is perhaps TRBD1 (5 bases). Germline V gene lookup returns CDR1 LGHNA and CDR2 YNFKEQ. The CDR3 spans 16 residues. V was shortened by 4 bases and J by 2 bases, with 17 bases between the two germline ends. This chain's CDR3 is CASSLARGSANYGYTF. In nucleotides, the CDR3 is TGTGCCAGCAGCCTCGCAAGGGGCAGCGCGAACTATGGCTACACCTTC.

The table lists this clonotype with many counts. This chain connects TRBV20-1 to TRBJ1-1; 8 nucleotides match TRBD1. In germline, CDR1 is DFQATT, CDR2 SNEGSKA (reference sequence). The CDR3 is made up of 16 amino acids. The V and J ends lost 3 bases and 1 base, in that order; junction bases with no gene match: 10. The CDR3 DNA reads as TGCAGTGCTAGGGGACAGGAGATAATCCAGAACACTGAAGCTTTCTTT. It codes for CSARGQEIIQNTEAFF.

The chain is built from TRBV6-1 and TRBJ1-1; possible D gene TRBD1, 5 bases. This CDR3 contains 14 residues. The V and J ends lost 6 bases and 2 bases respectively, with 13 bases between them. Germline loops: CDR1 MNHNS, CDR2 SASEGT. In DNA, the CDR3 is TGTGCCAGCAGGAGGGGACGGCCAAACACTGAAGCTTTCTTT. Translated: CASRRGRPNTEAFF.

This clonotype has a handful of counts. The gene calls are TRBV2 and TRBJ2-7; TRBD1 aligns across 10 bases. CDR3 size: 15 residues. Germline values: CDR1 SNHLY, CDR2 FYNNEI. Trimming took 5 bases from V and 2 from J; bases not matched to a gene: 6. For the CDR3, the DNA is TGTGCCAGCAGTATCCGGGACAGGGGAACCTACGAGCAGTACTTC. Encoded protein: CASSIRDRGTYEQYF.

V and J are TRBV6-5 and TRBJ1-1; D unresolved. V was clipped by 2 bases and J by 1 base, with 11 bases between them. The V gene's germline CDR1 is MNHEY and CDR2 SVGAGI. The CDR3 is 15 amino acids. Written as DNA, the CDR3 is TGTGCCAGCAGTTACATCAGACTAGAGAACACTGAAGCTTTCTTT. As protein: CASSYIRLENTEAFF.

The V and J genes are TRBV12-3 or TRBV12-4 and TRBJ2-3; 11 positions match TRBD2. This CDR3 is 16 amino acids long. After removal of 2 bases from V and 4 bases from J, the junction contained 5 bases not matched to a gene. CDR3 sequence reads: CASSLTSGGRADTQYF. The DNA for the CDR3 is TGTGCCAGCAGTTTAACTAGCGGGGGCCGAGCAGATACGCAGTATTTT.

This clonotype was seen repeatedly, ten times or more. The rearrangement links TRBV20-1 to TRBJ2-7; D remains ambiguous. The CDR3 has 12 amino acids. Germline V gene lookup returns CDR1 DFQATT and CDR2 SNEGSKA (reference sequence). V dropped 5 bases and J dropped 5 bases, with 13 bases sitting between them. The CDR3 reads CSAQSGRDEQYF. The CDR3 DNA follows: TGCAGTGCTCAATCTGGGCGCGACGAGCAGTACTTC.

CDR3 in amino acids: CASSSPVTGPTDTQYF. Here the CDR3 DNA reads TGTGCCAGCAGTTCTCCTGTGACAGGGCCCACAGATACGCAGTATTTT. V and J are TRBV27 and TRBJ2-3; 7 bases are a match to TRBD1. The CDR3 is 16 amino acids. The V and J ends lost 4 bases and 2 bases, in that order; junction bases with no gene match: 9. The germline V gene encodes CDR1 MNHEY and CDR2 SMNVEV (reference sequence).

This clonotype was observed at least ten times. The V gene is TRBV12-3 or TRBV12-4, the J gene TRBJ1-5; D is perhaps TRBD1 (5 bases). The CDR3 has 14 residues. Trimming took off 5 bases at V and 1 base at J, with 9 bases between the two ends. CDR3 bases: TGTGCCAGCAGTCTGGGGGTAAGCAATCAGCCCCAGCATTTT. The encoded protein is CASSLGVSNQPQHF.